Following are 21 T cell receptor beta chains from one sample sequenced in a study of blood T cell repertoires in COVID-19. Profiling relied on immunoSEQ multiplex PCR, and the TCRdb table lists in-frame clones only, not all of them. Here the sample spans some 200,000 clones, around nine tenths being singletons. The sample taken for sequencing was peripheral blood. The receptor set was obtained from a man in his late teens or twenties with active or convalescent COVID-19.

The V call is TRBV7-9, the J call TRBJ1-5; 10 bases match TRBD1. The CDR3 sequence is 15 residues long. Germline lookup yields CDR1 SEHNR and CDR2 FQNEAQ (reference sequence). V dropped 5 bases and J dropped 3; count of bases not matched to a gene: 4. The CDR3 here is CASSAGQGYNQPQHF. As DNA, the CDR3 is TGTGCCAGCAGCGCGGGACAGGGGTACAATCAGCCCCAGCATTTT. Drawing the rest from reference TRBV7-9 and TRBJ1-5, the complete variable domain is DTGVSQNPRHKITKRGQNVTFRCDPISEHNRLYWYRQTLGQGPEFLTYFQNEAQLEKSRLLSDRFSAERPKGSFSTLEIQRTEQGDSAMYLCASSAGQGYNQPQHFGDGTRLSIL.

The sample holds one count of this clone. The chain combines TRBV24-1 with TRBJ2-7, with 7 bases lining up with TRBD2. CDR3 size: 14 residues. V shed 10 bases, J shed 2 bases, and the junction held 10 bases outside the gene matches. Germline CDR1 is KGHDR and CDR2 is SFDVKD. CDR3 coding DNA: TGTGCCACGAGATGGGGAGGGAAAGCCTACGAGCAGTACGTC. Protein: CATRWGGKAYEQYV.

The V gene is TRBV28, the J gene TRBJ1-1, with D tentatively TRBD1 (5 bases). V was clipped by 7 bases and J by 10 bases, with 22 bases between them. The CDR3 is 14 residues long. Germline CDR1 is MDHEN and CDR2 is SYDVKM. This chain's CDR3 is CASNGPVTGGRAFF. The CDR3 coding sequence is TGTGCCAGCAATGGTCCAGTAACAGGAGGGAGAGCTTTCTTT.

This chain connects TRBV6-5 to TRBJ2-3; the D gene is possibly TRBD1 (6 bases). CDR1 is MNHEY and CDR2 is SVGAGI in the germline V gene. The CDR3 loop spans 14 amino acids. V lost 6 bases and J 3 bases, leaving 13 bases between the germline ends. The CDR3 coding sequence is TGTGCCAGCAGCTATGACAGGAATACAGATACGCAGTATTTT. Translating it yields CASSYDRNTDTQYF.

The genes are TRBV18 and TRBJ1-6; D unresolved. This CDR3 contains 15 residues. Between the trimmed V and J ends, which lost 4 bases and 6 bases, there was a span of 13 bases. CDR1 KGHSH and CDR2 LQKENI come from the germline V gene. CDR3 sequence: CASSLGESVNSPLHF. The DNA for the CDR3 is TGTGCCAGCTCACTGGGAGAATCAGTTAATTCACCCCTCCACTTT.

This clone has more than one count but fewer than ten. J is TRBJ1-1 and V is TRBV27; 8 nucleotides align to TRBD1. This CDR3 is built from 14 residues. Unmatched junction bases numbered 7, after V lost 5 bases and J lost 5 bases. Germline CDR1 MNHEY, CDR2 SMNVEV (reference sequence). The CDR3 sequence: CASSDRGLGTEAFF. In DNA form, the CDR3 reads TGTGCCAGCAGTGACAGGGGATTGGGAACTGAAGCTTTCTTT.

The V call is TRBV2, the J call TRBJ2-1; 16 bases fit TRBD2. With V trimmed by 4 bases and J by 3 bases, 6 bases remained unmatched. The CDR3 consists of 18 residues. Germline V lookup: CDR1 SNHLY, CDR2 FYNNEI. The CDR3 loop is CASSGGTSGRVSYNEQFF. As DNA, the CDR3 is TGTGCCAGCAGTGGGGGGACTAGCGGGAGGGTTAGCTACAATGAGCAGTTCTTC.

This clone was observed a single time. This rearrangement joins TRBV7-2 to TRBJ1-5; TRBD1 might be the D (6 bases). V was trimmed by 3 bases and J by 7 bases, leaving 16 bases between them. The CDR3 runs to 15 residues. CDR1 is SGHTA, CDR2 FQGNSA, per germline. The CDR3 region is CASSFWGQGIQPQHF. CDR3 DNA sequence: TGTGCCAGCAGCTTCTGGGGGCAGGGTATCCAGCCCCAGCATTTT.

J is TRBJ2-7 and V is TRBV30, with 9 nucleotides matching TRBD2. The CDR3 has 16 residues. J lost 7 bases, V lost 3 bases, and 16 bases had no gene match. The germline CDR1 and CDR2 sequences are GTSNPN and SVGIG (reference sequence). The chain's CDR3 is CAWSDLAGSTGLEQYF. The CDR3, as DNA: TGTGCCTGGAGCGATCTAGCGGGGTCTACAGGGCTTGAGCAGTACTTC.

The genes are TRBV24-1 and TRBJ2-2, with a tentative D call TRBD1 (5 bases). The CDR3 has 17 amino acids. V dropped 5 bases and J dropped 4 bases, with 19 bases sitting between them. Germline-derived CDR1 and CDR2 are KGHDR and SFDVKD. In DNA form, the CDR3 reads TGTGCCACCAGTGGTCCCCCTTGGGTGGGGCTCACCGGGGAGCTGTTTTTT. Translated: CATSGPPWVGLTGELFF.

The chain couples TRBV5-8 to TRBJ2-1; 8 nucleotides match TRBD1. This CDR3 has 13 amino acids. Germline loops: CDR1 SGHTS, CDR2 YDEGEE. With V trimmed by 2 bases and J by 7 bases, 2 bases remained unmatched. CDR3 in amino acids: CASSFNRGNEQFF. CDR3 DNA: TGTGCCAGCAGCTTTAACAGGGGGAATGAGCAGTTCTTC.

Of note for this clone: Other DNA sequences in this sample translate to the same CDR3. V is TRBV27 and J is TRBJ1-1, with TRBD1 identical over 7 bases. From germline, CDR1 is MNHEY and CDR2 SMNVEV (reference sequence). V trimming: 4 bases; J trimming: 5 bases; junction bases outside the gene matches: 7. The CDR3 spans 14 residues. The CDR3: CASSSRQGRTEAFF. The CDR3 region has the DNA TGTGCCAGCAGTTCAAGACAGGGTAGGACTGAAGCTTTCTTT.

The sample holds one count of this clone. This chain joins TRBV19 and TRBJ2-1, with 8 bases matching TRBD1. The germline V gene has CDR1 LNHDA and CDR2 SQIVND (reference sequence). The CDR3 runs to 14 residues. The V segment lost 10 bases and the J segment 4 bases; nucleotides outside the gene matches: 9. CDR3: CATQLGQGYNEQFF. The CDR3 DNA is TGTGCCACTCAGCTCGGACAGGGTTACAATGAGCAGTTCTTC.

The V call is TRBV10-1, the J call TRBJ2-5; tentatively, D is TRBD1 (6 bases). The germline V and J ends were trimmed by 9 bases and 0 bases, with 20 bases remaining between them. This CDR3 is built from 16 residues. Per the germline V gene, CDR1 is WNHNN and CDR2 is SYGVQD (reference sequence). CDR3 protein: CARYFLGGAYQETQYF. The DNA for the CDR3 is TGCGCCAGATATTTCCTAGGGGGAGCGTACCAAGAGACCCAGTACTTC.

The chain joins TRBV7-2 to TRBJ2-7; TRBD1 agrees at 7 bases. The CDR3 has 15 residues. Germline loops: CDR1 SGHTA, CDR2 FQGNSA. The junction had 5 bases not matched to a gene; V was cut back by 3 bases and J by 0 bases. The CDR3 DNA reads TGTGCCAGCAGCTTGAGGGACAGTAGCTCCTACGAGCAGTACTTC. It encodes CASSLRDSSSYEQYF.

The chain combines TRBV27 with TRBJ1-4; no definite D call. V lost 6 bases and J 7 bases, leaving 21 bases between the germline ends. CDR3 length equals 16 residues. Germline CDR1 reads MNHEY; CDR2 reads SMNVEV (reference sequence). The CDR3 loop is CASSPSSLIFIEKLFF. The CDR3 nucleotides are TGTGCCAGCAGCCCTTCATCCCTAATTTTCATTGAAAAACTGTTTTTT. The full variable domain, in which reference TRBV27 and TRBJ1-4 provide the parts outside the CDR3, is EAQVTQNPRYLITVTGKKLTVTCSQNMNHEYMSWYRQDPGLGLRQIYYSMNVEVTDKGDVPEGYKVSRKEKRNFPLILESPSPNQTSLYFCASSPSSLIFIEKLFFGSGTQLSVL.

As regards this clone: The junction departs from germline at one end; a sequencing error may be responsible. The rearrangement links TRBV7-2 to TRBJ2-1; 15 positions agree with TRBD2. This CDR3 has 15 amino acids. Per germline, CDR1 SGHTA and CDR2 FQGNSA. The CDR3 spells CASSSGTSGGLPPVF. CDR3 in DNA: TGTGCCAGCAGCTCCGGGACTAGCGGGGGGCTGCCACCAGTCTTC.

The rearrangement joins TRBV10-2 to TRBJ2-7; 9 nucleotides align to TRBD2. CDR3 length: 16 amino acids. From germline, CDR1 is WSHSY and CDR2 SAAADI. V was clipped by 3 bases and J by 4 bases; unmatched bases: 10. CDR3 protein: CASSEGTGLAVYEQYF. In nucleotides, the CDR3 is TGCGCCAGCAGTGAAGGTACGGGACTAGCAGTGTACGAGCAGTACTTC.

V is TRBV9 and J is TRBJ2-3; D not resolved. Trimming removed 0 bases from V and 0 bases from J, with 8 bases in between. There are 15 residues in the CDR3. Per the germline V gene, CDR1 is SGDLS and CDR2 is YYNGEE. Here the CDR3 reads CASSVAHTSTDTQYF. CDR3 DNA: TGTGCCAGCAGCGTAGCGCACACCAGCACAGATACGCAGTATTTT.

This clone came up a few times. This chain connects TRBV5-1 to TRBJ1-6; D call uncertain. Germline V lookup: CDR1 SGHRS, CDR2 YFSETQ. The CDR3 length is 15 residues. Trimming pared 0 bases from V and 8 bases from J, leaving 12 bases between. Written as DNA, the CDR3 is TGCGCCAGCAGCTTGGTTACGTCAGTTGATTCACCCCTCCACTTT. It yields the protein CASSLVTSVDSPLHF.

This chain links TRBV15 with TRBJ2-7; 7 bases align to TRBD1. The V and J ends lost 9 bases and 0 bases, in that order; junction bases with no gene match: 5. This CDR3 has 13 residues. The germline V gene has CDR1 LNHNV and CDR2 YYDKDF (reference sequence). DNA of the CDR3: TGTGCCACTCGAAGACAGGGCTCCTACGAGCAGTACGTC. Its translation is CATRRQGSYEQYV.